Reported below is one T cell receptor beta chain. Its matching antigen is unknown. These data originate in a study of T cell responses to AZD1222 COVID-19 vaccine. Overall study findings and caveats: Researchers report vaccine-associated CD4 TCRs spanning spike, with dominance at 160-218 and 743-854.

The assay was immunoSEQ multiplex PCR, and TCRdb's table has in-frame clones only and misses some. The data contain 100,000 to 150,000 clones, around 87% of them singletons. Germline assignment: CDR1 LGHDT and CDR2 YNNKEL (reference sequence). There are 15 residues in the CDR3. V lost 4 bases and J 1 base, leaving 11 bases between the germline ends. This sequence joins TRBV3-1 (or the pseudogene TRBV3-2) and TRBJ2-1, with D possibly being TRBD1 or TRBD2 (6 bases each). This specimen was peripheral blood, taken on day 0 of AZD1222 vaccination. The TCR was taken from an adult in good health. The CDR3 is CASSRGAESYNEQFF. CDR3 coding DNA: TGTGCCAGCAGCCGGGGGGCAGAGTCCTACAATGAGCAGTTCTTC.